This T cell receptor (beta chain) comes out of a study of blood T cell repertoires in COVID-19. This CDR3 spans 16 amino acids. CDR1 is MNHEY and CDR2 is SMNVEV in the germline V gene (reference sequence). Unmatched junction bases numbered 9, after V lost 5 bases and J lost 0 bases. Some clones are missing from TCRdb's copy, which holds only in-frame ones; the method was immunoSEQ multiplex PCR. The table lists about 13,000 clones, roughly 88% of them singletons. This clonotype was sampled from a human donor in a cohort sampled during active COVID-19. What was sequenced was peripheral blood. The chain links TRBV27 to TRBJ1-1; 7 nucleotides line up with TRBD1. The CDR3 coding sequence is TGTGCCAGCAGTCGTGACAGGGTCTTCATGAACACTGAAGCTTTCTTT. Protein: CASSRDRVFMNTEAFF.